Following are 23 T cell receptor beta chains from one sample sequenced in a study of OX40 agonist ivuxolimab in advanced cancers. Profiling relied on immunoSEQ multiplex PCR, and the TCRdb table lists in-frame clones only, not all of them. Of about 60,000 clones in the sample, around 83% were seen once. Material: CD4+ or CD8+ T cells sorted from blood, obtained in a trial of the OX40 agonist ivuxolimab. These receptors were obtained from an adult with an advanced solid tumor such as melanoma, head and neck, liver or kidney cancer.

The DNA for the CDR3 is TGTGCCAGCAGTGAGGTAGGAGAAGCTTTCTTT. Its translation: CASSEVGEAFF. J is TRBJ1-1 and V is TRBV25-1; D ambiguous. V lost 3 bases to trimming and J lost 8 bases, with 7 bases between them. In germline, CDR1 is MGHDK, CDR2 SYGVNS. The CDR3 is 11 residues long.

CDR3 sequence reads: CASSLVKGSDIQYF. The CDR3 coding sequence is TGCGCCAGCAGCTTGGTGAAGGGGTCGGACATTCAGTACTTC. This rearrangement joins TRBV5-1 to TRBJ2-4; weak D call: TRBD1 (5 bases). V shed 0 bases and J shed 8 bases, with 12 bases lying between them. The CDR3 is 14 amino acids. Germline assignment: CDR1 SGHRS and CDR2 YFSETQ.

The chain employs TRBV30 and TRBJ1-3; 7 bases match TRBD1. The CDR3 runs 14 residues. Germline CDR1 reads GTSNPN; CDR2 reads SVGIG (reference sequence). Trimming took 7 bases from V and 0 from J; bases not matched to a gene: 6. CDR3 sequence (DNA): TGTGCCTCATCCGGGACAGCCTCTGGAAACACCATATATTTT. This codes for CASSGTASGNTIYF.

This clone is classed as medium-sized. The chain recombines TRBV14 with TRBJ2-3; D remains ambiguous. V dropped 6 bases and J dropped 2 bases, with 9 bases sitting between them. This CDR3 has 13 residues. The V gene's germline CDR1 is SGHDN and CDR2 FVKESK. CDR3 bases: TGTGCCAGCAGTCTAGAGCTCACAGATACGCAGTATTTT. It encodes CASSLELTDTQYF.

The chain has TRBV5-1 and TRBJ2-1; the match to TRBD2 covers 8 bases. Per germline, CDR1 SGHRS and CDR2 YFSETQ. The CDR3 runs 16 residues. With V trimmed by 4 bases and J by 4 bases, 10 bases remained unmatched. The CDR3 spells CASSPGASSGYNEQFF. The CDR3, as DNA: TGCGCCAGCAGCCCGGGGGCGTCTAGCGGGTACAATGAGCAGTTCTTC.

J is TRBJ1-3 and V is TRBV6-5; D possibly corresponds to TRBD1 (5 bases). CDR3 length: 15 amino acids. V was trimmed by 2 bases and J by 6 bases, leaving 14 bases between them. Germline V gene data show CDR1 as MNHEY and CDR2 as SVGAGI. Here the CDR3 reads CASSYGSGPENTIYF. CDR3 sequence (DNA): TGTGCCAGCAGTTACGGGTCGGGGCCCGAAAACACCATATATTTT.

J is TRBJ2-5 and V is TRBV28; 9 nucleotides line up with TRBD2. The CDR3 is 16 residues long. Unmatched junction bases numbered 11, after V lost 5 bases and J lost 4 bases. Looked up from germline, CDR1 is MDHEN and CDR2 is SYDVKM. CDR3 sequence (DNA): TGTGCCAGCAGTCCTCATGTGGCGGGAGGGCGAGAGACCCAGTACTTC. This translates into CASSPHVAGGRETQYF.

This chain connects TRBV7-6 to TRBJ1-2; D gene unclear. The CDR3 sequence is 13 residues long. V was pared by 1 base and J by 0 bases, with 3 bases between. CDR1 and CDR2 from the germline V gene are SGHVS and FNYEAQ. CDR3 sequence: CASSLGANYGYTF. DNA for the CDR3: TGTGCCAGCAGCTTAGGAGCTAACTATGGCTACACCTTC. The variable domain in full, with the rest retrieved from reference TRBV7-6 and TRBJ1-2, is GAGVSQSPRYKVTKRGQDVALRCDPISGHVSLYWYRQALGQGPEFLTYFNYEAQQDKSGLPNDRFSAERPEGSISTLTIQRTEQRDSAMYRCASSLGANYGYTFGSGTRLTVV.

The chain couples TRBV10-3 to TRBJ2-4, with a tentative D call TRBD2 (6 bases). Trimming removed 10 bases at V and 12 bases at J, with 10 bases between. Per the germline V gene, CDR1 is ENHRY and CDR2 is SYGVKD. This CDR3 region has 9 residues. CDR3 coding DNA: TGTGCCACCGAAGCGGGTCAGTACTTC. It codes for CATEAGQYF.

The rearrangement joins TRBV18 to TRBJ1-4; D remains ambiguous. The V gene's germline CDR1 is KGHSH and CDR2 LQKENI. This CDR3 is built from 13 residues. V gave up 0 bases and J gave up 11 bases, with 10 bases separating them. CDR3 region: CASSPPISGKLFF. In DNA, the CDR3 is TGTGCCAGCTCACCACCTATCTCCGGTAAACTGTTTTTT.

This chain uses TRBV30 with TRBJ1-4, with D hard to call. The germline V gene encodes CDR1 GTSNPN and CDR2 SVGIG (reference sequence). This CDR3 is 13 amino acids long. Trimming shortened V by 8 bases and J by 7 bases, and 17 bases separated the two germline ends. In nucleotides, the CDR3 is TGTGCCGGACTGCTCTCGGGGAGTGAAAAACTGTTTTTT. Translated: CAGLLSGSEKLFF.

The rearrangement joins TRBV11-2 to TRBJ2-7; D gene unclear. Trimming shortened V by 0 bases and J by 3 bases, and 15 bases separated the two germline ends. In germline, CDR1 is SGHAT, CDR2 FQNNGV. The CDR3 runs to 16 residues. Written as DNA, the CDR3 is TGTGCCAGCAGCTTAGATCTCGGCAGACATATCTACGAGCAGTACTTC. As protein: CASSLDLGRHIYEQYF.

CDR3 DNA: TGTGCCAGTAGTATAGCCCAGCGGAGGACAGATACGCAGTATTTT. The encoded protein is CASSIAQRRTDTQYF. The chain links TRBV19 to TRBJ2-3; D might be TRBD2 (5 bases). V was cut by 1 base and J by 3 bases, with 11 bases left in between. Looked up from germline, CDR1 is LNHDA and CDR2 is SQIVND (reference sequence). The CDR3 sequence is 15 residues long. Complete variable domain (other parts from reference TRBV19 and TRBJ2-3): DGGITQSPKYLFRKEGQNVTLSCEQNLNHDAMYWYRQDPGQGLRLIYYSQIVNDFQKGDIAEGYSVSREKKESFPLTVTSAQKNPTAFYLCASSIAQRRTDTQYFGPGTRLTVL.

This clone is a singleton in its sample. The genes are TRBV4-2 and TRBJ2-7; 14 nucleotides line up with TRBD2. CDR1 is LGHNA and CDR2 is YNFKEQ in the germline V gene. This CDR3 comprises 16 residues. With 1 base clipped from V and 12 bases from J, the junction kept 11 bases outside the gene matches. The CDR3 DNA sequence: TGTGCCAGCAGCCAAGGGACCGGGACTAGCGGGAGTATTCGGTACTTC. Translating gives CASSQGTGTSGSIRYF.

The V call is TRBV12-5, the J call TRBJ1-1; unclear D gene. Germline CDR1 LGHNT, CDR2 FRNRAP. Trimming removed 1 base from V and 4 bases from J, with 10 bases in between. The CDR3 has 14 residues. CDR3 residues: CASGLGDGGTEAFF. The CDR3 region has the DNA TGTGCTAGTGGTTTGGGGGATGGAGGCACTGAAGCTTTCTTT. Full variable domain (remainder filled in from reference TRBV12-5 and TRBJ1-1): DARVTQTPRHKVTEMGQEVTMRCQPILGHNTVFWYRQTMMQGLELLAYFRNRAPLDDSGMPKDRFSAEMPDATLATLKIQPSEPRDSAVYFCASGLGDGGTEAFFGQGTRLTVV.

The rearrangement links TRBV5-4 to TRBJ2-5; D gene uncertain. Trimming pared 0 bases from V and 4 bases from J, leaving 13 bases between. The V gene's germline CDR1 is SGHNT and CDR2 YYREEE (reference sequence). This CDR3 contains 15 residues. As DNA, the CDR3 is TGTGCCAGCAGCTTGGGGGCGGTTTCGCGAGAGACCCAGTACTTC. The encoded protein is CASSLGAVSRETQYF.

This rearrangement joins TRBV19 to TRBJ2-7; 12 bases agree with TRBD1. Germline V gives CDR1 LNHDA, CDR2 SQIVND (reference sequence). This CDR3 has 16 residues. V lost 9 bases and J lost 3; bases outside the gene matches: 12. CDR3 bases: TGTGCCAGCCGGGACAGGGGGCGAACAGGTCGCTACGAGCAGTACTTC. The encoded protein is CASRDRGRTGRYEQYF.

The chain recombines TRBV7-9 with TRBJ2-5; TRBD2 is a possible D gene (6 bases). The germline V gene has CDR1 SEHNR and CDR2 FQNEAQ (reference sequence). This CDR3 region has 13 residues. The V end lost 2 bases, the J end lost 2 bases, and 6 bases lay between the germline ends. The DNA for the CDR3 is TGTGCCAGCAGCTTACGGGGGCAAGAGACCCAGTACTTC. As protein: CASSLRGQETQYF.

This clone was counted a single time. The V call is TRBV29-1, the J call TRBJ2-1; D remains unclear. Trimming removed 1 base from V and 2 bases from J, with 6 bases in between. The germline CDR1 and CDR2 sequences are SQVTM and ANQGSEA. The CDR3 is 13 residues long. The CDR3 sequence: CSVEGPAYNEQFF. CDR3 in DNA: TGCAGCGTTGAAGGGCCCGCCTACAATGAGCAGTTCTTC.

This clone was recorded only once. The chain joins TRBV5-1 to TRBJ1-1; the D gene is possibly TRBD1 (6 bases). Between the trimmed V and J ends, which lost 4 bases and 4 bases, there was a span of 14 bases. Germline CDR1 SGHRS, CDR2 YFSETQ. CDR3 length: 14 residues. CDR3 sequence reads: CASSTTGMSTEAFF. CDR3 nucleotide sequence: TGCGCCAGCAGCACAACAGGGATGAGCACTGAAGCTTTCTTT. Full variable domain (outside the CDR3, taken from reference TRBV5-1 and TRBJ1-1): KAGVTQTPRYLIKTRGQQVTLSCSPISGHRSVSWYQQTPGQGLQFLFEYFSETQRNKGNFPGRFSGRQFSNSRSEMNVSTLELGDSALYLCASSTTGMSTEAFFGQGTRLTVV.

The rearrangement joins TRBV6-6 to TRBJ2-2; TRBD1 matches at 10 bases. CDR1 is MNHNY, CDR2 SVGAGI, per germline (reference sequence). V lost 5 bases, J lost 5 bases, and 8 bases stayed unmatched. This CDR3 comprises 16 residues. The CDR3 here is CASSPIWTGGTGELFF. The CDR3 DNA reads as TGTGCCAGCAGTCCTATTTGGACAGGGGGGACCGGGGAGCTGTTTTTT.

This chain joins TRBV27 and TRBJ1-1; 9 bases map to TRBD1. Germline loops: CDR1 MNHEY, CDR2 SMNVEV (reference sequence). V trimming: 4 bases; J trimming: 5 bases; junction bases outside the gene matches: 5. This CDR3 region has 14 residues. CDR3 bases: TGTGCCAGCAGTTCCAACAGGGGGCGGACTGAAGCTTTCTTT. As protein: CASSSNRGRTEAFF.

The chain recombines TRBV11-1 with TRBJ2-5; D is uncertain. Trimming removed 6 bases at V and 5 bases at J, with 10 bases between. Germline values: CDR1 SGHAT, CDR2 FQDESV (reference sequence). The CDR3 loop spans 12 amino acids. This CDR3 is CASSTSYETQYF. CDR3 coding DNA: TGTGCCAGCAGTACGTCTTATGAGACCCAGTACTTC.